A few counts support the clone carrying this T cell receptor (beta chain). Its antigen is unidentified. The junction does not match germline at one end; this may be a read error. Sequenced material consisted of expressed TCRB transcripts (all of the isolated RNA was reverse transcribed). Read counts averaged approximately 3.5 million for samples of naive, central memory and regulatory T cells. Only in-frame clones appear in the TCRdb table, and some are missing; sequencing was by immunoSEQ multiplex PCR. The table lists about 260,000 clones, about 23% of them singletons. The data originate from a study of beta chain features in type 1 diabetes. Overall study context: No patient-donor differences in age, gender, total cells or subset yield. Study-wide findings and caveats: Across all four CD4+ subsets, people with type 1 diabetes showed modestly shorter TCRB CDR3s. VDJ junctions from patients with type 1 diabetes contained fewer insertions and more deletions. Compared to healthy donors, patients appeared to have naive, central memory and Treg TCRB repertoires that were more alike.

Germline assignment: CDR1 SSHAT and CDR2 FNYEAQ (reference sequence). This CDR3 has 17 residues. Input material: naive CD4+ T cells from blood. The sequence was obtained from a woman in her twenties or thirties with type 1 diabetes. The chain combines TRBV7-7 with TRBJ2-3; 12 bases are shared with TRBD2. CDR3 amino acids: CASSLVLAGGPGDTQYF. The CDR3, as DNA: TGTGCTAGCAGCTTAGTGCTAGCGGGAGGGCCAGGAGATACGCAGTATTTT.